The next 5 T cell receptor beta chains were all read from a single sample in a study of PD-1 blockade in classical Hodgkin lymphoma. Time point reported: cycle 4 day 1 (C4D1), after less than seven weeks of nivolumab. Autologous stem cell transplantation was followed by relapse in every patient, and brentuximab vedotin exposure varied. The repertoire was sequenced with immunoSEQ multiplex PCR; TCRdb's copy has only in-frame clones and lacks some. The repertoire consists of roughly 60,000 clones, with approximately 94% occurring once and the leading ten covering approximately 8%. The material was peripheral blood mononuclear cells (PBMCs), obtained before the fourth cycle of nivolumab. The receptors were gathered from a human donor with classical Hodgkin lymphoma.

This chain joins TRBV13 and TRBJ2-7; TRBD2 matches at 16 bases. V shed 4 bases, J shed 4 bases, and the junction held 13 bases outside the gene matches. The CDR3 sequence is 19 residues long. Germline CDR1 is PRHDT and CDR2 is FYEKMQ (reference sequence). As DNA, the CDR3 is TGTGCCAGCAGCTCCTCCGGGACTAGCGGGAGGGCCGGGCTTTACGAGCAGTACTTC. This gives the protein CASSSSGTSGRAGLYEQYF.

V and J are TRBV10-1 and TRBJ2-1; D is ambiguous. There are 13 residues in the CDR3. CDR1 and CDR2 (germline): WNHNN, SYGVQD (reference sequence). V lost 4 bases and J lost 7, with 11 bases in between. The CDR3 spells CASSASGVNEQFF. In DNA, the CDR3 is TGCGCCAGCAGTGCTAGTGGGGTAAATGAGCAGTTCTTC.

This chain uses TRBV2 with TRBJ1-3, with 9 bases matching TRBD1. The V gene's germline CDR1 is SNHLY and CDR2 FYNNEI. V lost 5 bases and J lost 3; bases outside the gene matches: 5. The CDR3 contains 15 residues. The CDR3 reads CASSLQGAGGNTIYF. The CDR3, as DNA: TGTGCCAGCAGTTTACAGGGGGCAGGTGGAAACACCATATATTTT.

J is TRBJ2-2 and V is TRBV19; 7 nucleotides agree with TRBD2. The germline CDR1 and CDR2 sequences are LNHDA and SQIVND (reference sequence). J gave up 7 bases and V 9 bases, and 14 bases lay outside the gene matches. The CDR3 consists of 15 residues. Written as DNA, the CDR3 is TGTGCCAGCCGAACGGACGGGGGGAGCGGCGGGGAGCTGTTTTTT. The encoded protein is CASRTDGGSGGELFF.

This clone was counted a single time. The chain links TRBV20-1 to TRBJ2-5; D is ambiguous. CDR1 and CDR2 (germline): DFQATT, SNEGSKA (reference sequence). CDR3 length equals 10 residues. The V gene lost 6 bases and the J gene lost 3 bases, with 5 bases spanning the gap. In nucleotides, the CDR3 is TGCAGTGCCATTAAAGAGACCCAGTACTTC. Amino acid sequence: CSAIKETQYF.